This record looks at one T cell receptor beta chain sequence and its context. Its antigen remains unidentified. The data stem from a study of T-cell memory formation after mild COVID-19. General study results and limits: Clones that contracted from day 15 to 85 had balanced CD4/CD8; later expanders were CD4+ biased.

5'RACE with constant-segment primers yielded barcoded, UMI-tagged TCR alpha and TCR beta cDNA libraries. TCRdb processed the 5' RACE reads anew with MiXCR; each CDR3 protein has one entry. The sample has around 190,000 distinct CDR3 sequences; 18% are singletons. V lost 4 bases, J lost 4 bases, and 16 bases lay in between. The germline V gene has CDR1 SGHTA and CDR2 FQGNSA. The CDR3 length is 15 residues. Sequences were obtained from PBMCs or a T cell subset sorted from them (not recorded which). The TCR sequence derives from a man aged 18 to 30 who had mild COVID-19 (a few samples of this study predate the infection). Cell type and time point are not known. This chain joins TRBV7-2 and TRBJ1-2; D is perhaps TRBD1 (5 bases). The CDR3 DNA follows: TGTGCCAGCAGCTCCTACCTGGAGGGGACCTATGGCTACACCTTC. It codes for CASSSYLEGTYGYTF.